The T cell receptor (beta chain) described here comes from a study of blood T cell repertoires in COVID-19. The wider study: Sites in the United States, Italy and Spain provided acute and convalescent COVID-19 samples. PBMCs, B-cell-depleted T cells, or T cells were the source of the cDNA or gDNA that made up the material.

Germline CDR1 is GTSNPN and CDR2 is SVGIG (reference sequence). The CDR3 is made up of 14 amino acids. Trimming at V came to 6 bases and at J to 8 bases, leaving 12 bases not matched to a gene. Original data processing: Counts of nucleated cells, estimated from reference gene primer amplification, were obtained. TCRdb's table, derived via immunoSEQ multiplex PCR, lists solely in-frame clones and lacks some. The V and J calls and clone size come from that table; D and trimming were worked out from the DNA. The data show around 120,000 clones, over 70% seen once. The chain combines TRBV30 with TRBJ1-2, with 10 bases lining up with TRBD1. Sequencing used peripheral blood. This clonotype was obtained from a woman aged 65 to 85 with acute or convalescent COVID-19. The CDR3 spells CACNIWTGGRGYTF. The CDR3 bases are TGTGCCTGCAACATCTGGACAGGGGGTCGCGGCTACACCTTC.